The next 14 T cell receptor beta chains were all read from a single sample in a study of blood T cell repertoires in COVID-19. Repertoires were generated with immunoSEQ multiplex PCR, while TCRdb's copy carries only in-frame clones and drops some. In the table there are around 250,000 clones, around 85% of which are singletons. Material for sequencing was peripheral blood. These receptors all stem from a man aged 45-65 years with active or convalescent COVID-19.

V is TRBV9 and J is TRBJ2-1; D is perhaps TRBD2 (5 bases). Trimming left V 1 base short and J 8 bases short, with 10 bases between. Germline V CDR1 and CDR2: SGDLS, YYNGEE. The CDR3 length is 13 residues. The CDR3 DNA follows: TGTGCCAGCAGCGTACGGGAAGGGTATGAGCAGTTCTTC. This codes for CASSVREGYEQFF. Full variable domain (rest looked up from reference TRBV9 and TRBJ2-1): DSGVTQTPKHLITATGQRVTLRCSPRSGDLSVYWYQQSLDQGLQFLIQYYNGEERAKGNILERFSAQQFPDLHSELNLSSLELGDSALYFCASSVREGYEQFFGPGTRLTVL.

This chain links TRBV29-1 with TRBJ2-7; 8 bases line up with TRBD2. Germline V gives CDR1 SQVTM, CDR2 ANQGSEA. The CDR3 sequence is 13 residues long. The trim removed 6 bases at V and 4 bases at J, leaving 8 bases unmatched. This CDR3 reads CSVLTGGRYEQYF. For the CDR3, the DNA is TGCAGCGTGCTGACAGGCGGGAGGTACGAGCAGTACTTC.

The V call is TRBV19, the J call TRBJ1-3, with D possibly TRBD1 on 6 matching bases. Germline values: CDR1 LNHDA, CDR2 SQIVND (reference sequence). The CDR3 is made up of 14 amino acids. V lost 11 bases and J lost 0, with 14 bases in between. This CDR3 is CASGQRASGNTIYF. In nucleotides, the CDR3 is TGTGCCTCCGGACAGAGAGCCTCTGGAAACACCATATATTTT.

The chain couples TRBV29-1 to TRBJ1-6; weak D call: TRBD1 (5 bases). CDR1 and CDR2 from the germline V gene are SQVTM and ANQGSEA. The CDR3 covers 13 residues. The CDR3 loop reads CTTGVGDYSPLHF. Written as DNA, the CDR3 is TGCACCACGGGGGTAGGGGACTATTCACCCCTCCACTTT. Filled out from reference TRBV29-1 and TRBJ1-6, the complete variable domain reads SAVISQKPSRDICQRGTSLTIQCQVDSQVTMMFWYRQQPGQSLTLIATANQGSEATYESGFVIDKFPISRPNLTFSTLTVSNMSPEDSSIYLCTTGVGDYSPLHFGNGTRLTVT.

This clone was recorded once. V gene TRBV4-1 combines with J gene TRBJ1-1, with 11 bases identical to TRBD1. The germline gives CDR1 MGHRA, CDR2 YSYEKL. With V trimmed by 0 bases and J by 4 bases, 4 bases remained unmatched. The CDR3 sequence is 16 residues long. CDR3 sequence (DNA): TGCGCCAGCAGCCAAGAAGGGACAGGGGGGGGCACTGAAGCTTTCTTT. It specifies CASSQEGTGGGTEAFF.

The rearrangement uses TRBV15 and TRBJ2-3; 11 bases match TRBD1. CDR3 length equals 18 residues. CDR1 and CDR2 (germline): LNHNV, YYDKDF (reference sequence). Trimming at V came to 0 bases and at J to 5 bases, leaving 10 bases not matched to a gene. CDR3 coding DNA: TGTGCCACCAGCAGAGAACGTGGGGACAGGGGGGGCAGAGATACGCAGTATTTT. This translates into CATSRERGDRGGRDTQYF.

This clone was detected once. The chain combines TRBV10-3 with TRBJ1-2; tentative D call: TRBD1 (5 bases). The CDR3 has 13 residues. Germline V lookup: CDR1 ENHRY, CDR2 SYGVKD. The V end was cut by 6 bases, the J end by 8 bases, with 16 bases between. DNA of the CDR3: TGTGCCATCAGGGGTCAGGGCGTGGGGGGCTACACCTTC. Amino acids: CAIRGQGVGGYTF.

V gene TRBV10-1 combines with J gene TRBJ2-7; possibly TRBD2 for D (7 bases). Trimming cost V 6 bases and J 7 bases, with 22 bases left between them. This CDR3 is 15 amino acids long. The germline V gene has CDR1 WNHNN and CDR2 SYGVQD (reference sequence). The CDR3 bases are TGCGCCAGCAGCTCCGATGGGGGGGGCCGGGGTGAGCAGTACTTC. Amino acid sequence: CASSSDGGGRGEQYF.

The CDR3 coding sequence is TGTGCCAGCAGCTTGACTGGTAAAGAGACCCAGTACTTC. Its translation: CASSLTGKETQYF. This chain uses TRBV5-5 with TRBJ2-5, with D unclear. The CDR3 spans 13 residues. Trimming pared 1 base from V and 3 bases from J, leaving 7 bases between. Germline V gives CDR1 SGHKS, CDR2 YYEKEE (reference sequence).

This clone has only a few counts. The chain combines TRBV29-1 with TRBJ1-5; weak D call: TRBD1 (5 bases). The V end lost 4 bases, the J end lost 4 bases, and 8 bases lay between the germline ends. Germline lookup yields CDR1 SQVTM and CDR2 ANQGSEA. This CDR3 contains 12 residues. CDR3 in amino acids: CSVGQTNQPQHF. The CDR3 DNA sequence: TGCAGCGTTGGACAGACGAATCAGCCCCAGCATTTT.

V gene TRBV7-2 combines with J gene TRBJ2-7, with D perhaps TRBD2 (6 bases). CDR1 and CDR2 from the germline V gene are SGHTA and FQGNSA. The V and J ends lost 2 bases and 3 bases respectively, with 11 bases between them. The CDR3 loop spans 14 amino acids. CDR3 in amino acids: CASSLSGLYYEQYF. The CDR3, as DNA: TGTGCCAGCAGCTTAAGCGGGCTTTACTACGAGCAGTACTTC.

The sample holds one count of this clone. This chain joins TRBV10-1 and TRBJ1-2, with unresolved D. Deletions cut 2 bases from V and 8 bases from J, with 9 bases between. CDR1 WNHNN and CDR2 SYGVQD come from the germline V gene (reference sequence). The CDR3 sequence is 12 residues long. This CDR3 reads CASSERGGGYTF. CDR3 in DNA: TGCGCCAGCAGTGAGCGGGGTGGGGGCTACACCTTC.

The chain has TRBV7-3 and TRBJ2-5, with D tentatively TRBD2 (5 bases). V was trimmed by 5 bases and J by 7 bases, leaving 20 bases between them. This CDR3 contains 15 residues. Germline assignment: CDR1 SGHTA and CDR2 FQGTGA. The CDR3 sequence is CASSPGVGAIRTQYF. The CDR3 DNA is TGTGCCAGCAGCCCCGGGGTGGGCGCGATCAGGACCCAGTACTTC. Full variable domain (rest looked up from reference TRBV7-3 and TRBJ2-5): GAGVSQTPSNKVTEKGKYVELRCDPISGHTALYWYRQSLGQGPEFLIYFQGTGAADDSGLPNDRFFAVRPEGSVSTLKIQRTERGDSAVYLCASSPGVGAIRTQYFGPGTRLLVL.

The rearrangement joins TRBV29-1 to TRBJ2-7, with D perhaps matching TRBD1 (5 bases). The CDR3 totals 13 residues. Germline loops: CDR1 SQVTM, CDR2 ANQGSEA. V was cut by 4 bases and J by 5 bases, with 15 bases left in between. CDR3 DNA: TGCAGCGTTGCGTTGCGGCAGGGCCACGAGCAGTACTTC. It encodes CSVALRQGHEQYF.